The 5 T cell receptor beta chains below all came from one sample that was sequenced in a study of CD8+ T cells in alopecia areata. cDNA prepared by RNA extraction and subsequent reverse transcription served as the template for sequencing. Data came from immunoSEQ multiplex PCR; TCRdb stores just in-frame clones and leaves some out. The data contain about 98,000 clones, 35% to 45% of them singletons. Sample: CD4+ T cells sorted from blood. Every receptor here comes from a human donor with alopecia areata.

There are a few counts of this clone. The J gene is TRBJ1-4, the V gene TRBV5-1, with a tentative D call TRBD1 (5 bases). Germline assignment: CDR1 SGHRS and CDR2 YFSETQ. The V gene lost 4 bases and the J gene lost 4 bases, with 8 bases spanning the gap. This CDR3 has 13 residues. CDR3 nucleotide sequence: TGCGCCAGCAGCCAGGGCCGTAATGAAAAACTGTTTTTT. Translating gives CASSQGRNEKLFF.

Here the CDR3 reads CAGPLSGRTDTQYF. For the CDR3, the DNA is TGCGCCGGCCCACTATCGGGGCGGACAGATACGCAGTATTTT. This chain links TRBV23-1 with TRBJ2-3; the D call may be TRBD1 or TRBD2 (5 bases each). Being an ORF, TRBV23-1 has a function that is uncertain. The CDR3 is 14 amino acids. Trimming removed 11 bases at V and 3 bases at J, with 18 bases between.

This clone was seen only a few times. This chain joins TRBV29-1 and TRBJ1-2; D is undetermined. Trimming removed 3 bases from V and 0 bases from J, with 5 bases in between. From germline, CDR1 is SQVTM and CDR2 ANQGSEA. The CDR3 is made up of 12 amino acids. The CDR3 coding sequence is TGCAGCGTTGAGCCGGCTAACTATGGCTACACCTTC. Protein sequence: CSVEPANYGYTF.

This clone was seen repeatedly, ten times or more. The chain couples TRBV28 to TRBJ2-6; no reliable D call. V was clipped by 4 bases and J by 5 bases, with 9 bases between them. The CDR3 is 14 residues long. Germline V gene data show CDR1 as MDHEN and CDR2 as SYDVKM. The CDR3 region has the DNA TGTGCCAGCAGTTCTGATGGTAGGGCCAACGTCCTGACTTTC. This encodes CASSSDGRANVLTF.

This clone turned up a few times. This chain connects TRBV30 to TRBJ2-3; no firm D call. Trimming removed 3 bases at V and 3 bases at J, with 16 bases between. The V gene's germline CDR1 is GTSNPN and CDR2 SVGIG (reference sequence). The CDR3 covers 15 residues. The CDR3 sequence: CAWSPNSFGTDTQYF. CDR3 in DNA: TGTGCCTGGAGCCCGAATTCCTTTGGAACAGATACGCAGTATTTT.